The 3 T cell receptor beta chains below were found in one sample sequenced in a study of cytomegalovirus exposure and HLA in healthy donors. Primers: 60 Vbeta forward and 13 Jbeta reverse. TCRdb's table, derived via immunoSEQ multiplex PCR, lists solely in-frame clones and lacks some. Here the sample spans 150,000 or so clones, about 71% being singletons. Sequenced input: PBMCs. All receptors come from a woman aged 55-75 years in good health and CMV-seropositive.

The rearrangement links TRBV19 to TRBJ2-2, with 7 positions matching TRBD2. The CDR3 length is 16 residues. J gave up 0 bases and V 2 bases, and 3 bases lay outside the gene matches. CDR1 LNHDA and CDR2 SQIVND come from the germline V gene (reference sequence). For the CDR3, the DNA is TGTGCCAGTAGTATACTAGCGGCAGCGAACACCGGGGAGCTGTTTTTT. This gives the protein CASSILAAANTGELFF.

This rearrangement joins TRBV9 to TRBJ2-1, with D unresolved. Deletions cut 2 bases from V and 7 bases from J, with 25 bases between. This CDR3 is 18 amino acids long. From germline, CDR1 is SGDLS and CDR2 YYNGEE. Here the CDR3 DNA reads TGTGCCAGCAGCGTCTCCGTTACTATAAACCGCGTGGGTAATGAGCAGTTCTTC. Residues: CASSVSVTINRVGNEQFF.

The chain's CDR3 is CASSLQGRNGYTF. Here the CDR3 DNA reads TGTGCCAGCAGCTTACAGGGGCGGAATGGCTACACCTTC. This sequence joins TRBV5-8 and TRBJ1-2, with TRBD1 matching 7 bases. Germline CDR1 reads SGHTS; CDR2 reads YDEGEE. There are 13 residues in the CDR3. The J segment lost 6 bases and the V segment lost 2 bases, leaving 4 bases of the junction unmatched. Full variable domain (missing parts from reference TRBV5-8 and TRBJ1-2): EAGVTQSPTHLIKTRGQQATLRCSPISGHTSVYWYQQALGLGLQFLLWYDEGEERNRGNFPPRFSGRQFPNYSSELNVNALELEDSALYLCASSLQGRNGYTFGSGTRLTVV.